The sequence of this T cell receptor (beta chain) was determined in a study of cytomegalovirus exposure and HLA in healthy donors. Study-level points and caveats: The study carried out a later analysis of TCR beta sequences. It associated 16,951 of them with specific HLA alleles at a false discovery rate of 0.05. The authors confirmed in vitro that a few CMV-associated chains were specific for CMV antigens.

13 Jbeta primers and 60 Vbeta primers were used for the PCR. The protocol was immunoSEQ multiplex PCR, while the TCRdb copy is restricted to in-frame clones and leaves out a portion. The repertoire includes 180,000 or so clones, 82% of them detected once, and 1.5% to 1.7% sits in the top ten. In this sample, this clone turned up a few times. Its antigen is still unknown. The TCR originated in a man between 40 and 49 years old in good health and CMV-seronegative. Source material: PBMCs.

The CDR3 bases are TGCGCCAGCAGTTGGAGAGAGCGGAGGGACTGCCATCGGGAGTATACCTACGAGCAGTACTTC. Protein sequence: CASSWRERRDCHREYTYEQYF. The J gene is TRBJ2-7, the V gene TRBV10-1; TRBD2 might be the D (6 bases). Trimming cost V 5 bases and J 2 bases, with 34 bases left between them. CDR1 is WNHNN, CDR2 SYGVQD, per germline (reference sequence). The CDR3 consists of 21 residues.